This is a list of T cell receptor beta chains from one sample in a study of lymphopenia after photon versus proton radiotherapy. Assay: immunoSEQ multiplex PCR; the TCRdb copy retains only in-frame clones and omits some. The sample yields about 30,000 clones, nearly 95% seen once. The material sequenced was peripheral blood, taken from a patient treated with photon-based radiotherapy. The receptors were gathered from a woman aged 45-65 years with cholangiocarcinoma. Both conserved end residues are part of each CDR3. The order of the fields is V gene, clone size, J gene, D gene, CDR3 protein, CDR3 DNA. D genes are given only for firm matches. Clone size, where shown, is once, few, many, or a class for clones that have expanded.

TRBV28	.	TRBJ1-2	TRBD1	CASSSGTALYGYTF	TGTGCCAGCAGTAGTGGGACAGCCCTTTATGGCTACACCTTC
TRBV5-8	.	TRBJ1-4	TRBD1	CASNEGQGNEKLFF	TGTGCCAGCAACGAGGGACAGGGTAATGAAAAACTGTTTTTT
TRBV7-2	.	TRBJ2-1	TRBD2	CASSLIAGGNNEQFF	TGTGCCAGCAGCTTAATAGCGGGGGGGAACAATGAGCAGTTCTTC
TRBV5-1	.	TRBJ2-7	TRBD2	CASTLGGNYEQYF	TGCGCCAGCACCTTGGGGGGGAACTACGAGCAGTACTTC
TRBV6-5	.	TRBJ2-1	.	CASSYSRGSYNEQFF	TGTGCCAGCAGTTATTCCAGGGGTTCCTACAATGAGCAGTTCTTC
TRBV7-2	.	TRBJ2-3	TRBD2	CASSLDQAGGTDTQYF	TGTGCCAGCAGCTTAGATCAAGCGGGGGGAACAGATACGCAGTATTTT
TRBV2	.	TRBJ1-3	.	CAITPQVGVPGNTIYF	TGTGCCATCACACCTCAGGTCGGAGTACCTGGAAACACCATATATTTT
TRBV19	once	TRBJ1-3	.	CASSMMLREGNTIYF	TGTGCCAGTAGTATGATGCTACGGGAAGGAAACACCATATATTTT
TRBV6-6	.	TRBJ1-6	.	CASSYSNKGVPLHF	TGTGCCAGCAGTTACTCGAACAAGGGGGTACCCCTCCACTTT
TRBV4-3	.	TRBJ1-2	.	CASSQETGSFVSF	TGCGCCAGCAGCCAAGAAACAGGGTCGTTTGTCTCCTTC
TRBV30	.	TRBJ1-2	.	CAWIDIGGYTF	TGTGCCTGGATCGACATCGGGGGCTACACCTTC
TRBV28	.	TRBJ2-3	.	CASSSGQSDTQYF	TGTGCCAGCAGTTCGGGCCAATCAGATACGCAGTATTTT
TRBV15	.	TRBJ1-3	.	CATSSAKSRLYF	TGTGCCACCAGCAGCGCCAAATCGCGATTATATTTT
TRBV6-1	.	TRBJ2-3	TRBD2	CASSGPGLAGGITDTQYF	TGTGCCAGCAGTGGACCGGGACTAGCGGGGGGCATCACAGATACGCAGTATTTT
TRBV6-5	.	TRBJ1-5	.	CASSAGQSYQPQHF	TGTGCCAGCAGTGCCGGACAGTCCTATCAGCCCCAGCATTTT
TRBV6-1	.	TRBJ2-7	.	CASSEWKEQYF	TGTGCCAGCAGTGAATGGAAGGAGCAGTACTTC
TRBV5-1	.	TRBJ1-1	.	CASSFGGPATEAFF	TGCGCCAGCAGCTTTGGGGGTCCAGCCACTGAAGCTTTCTTT
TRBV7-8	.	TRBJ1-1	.	CASRQGLNTEAFF	TGTGCCAGCAGACAGGGATTGAACACTGAAGCTTTCTTT
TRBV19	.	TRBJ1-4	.	CASSLRTEINEKLFF	TGTGCCAGTAGTCTAAGGACAGAGATTAATGAAAAACTGTTTTTT
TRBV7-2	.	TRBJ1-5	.	CASSLGESGNQPQHF	TGTGCCAGCAGCTTAGGGGAGTCGGGGAATCAGCCCCAGCATTTT
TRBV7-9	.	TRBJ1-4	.	CASSRLFPGGEKLFF	TGTGCCAGCAGCCGTCTCTTTCCCGGGGGTGAAAAACTGTTTTTT
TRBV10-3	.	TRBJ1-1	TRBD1	CAISLQGENTEAFF	TGTGCCATCAGTCTGCAGGGGGAGAACACTGAAGCTTTCTTT
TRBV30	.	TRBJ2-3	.	CAWSTQGTDTQYF	TGTGCCTGGAGTACACAGGGCACAGATACGCAGTATTTT
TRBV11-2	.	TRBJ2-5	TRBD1	CASSLGQEDLRQETQYF	TGTGCCAGCAGCTTGGGACAGGAGGATCTTAGGCAGGAGACCCAGTACTTC
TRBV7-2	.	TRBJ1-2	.	CATPSVGAYGYTF	TGTGCCACCCCGTCGGTGGGGGCCTATGGCTACACCTTC
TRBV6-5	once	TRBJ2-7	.	CASSYSGLAPYEQYF	TGTGCCAGCAGTTACTCTGGGTTAGCCCCCTACGAGCAGTACTTC
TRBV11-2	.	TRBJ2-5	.	CASSLFVETQYF	TGTGCCAGCAGCTTATTTGTAGAGACCCAGTACTTC
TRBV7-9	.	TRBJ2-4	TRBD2	CASSPSGAQNIQYF	TGTGCCAGCAGTCCTAGCGGGGCCCAAAACATTCAGTACTTC
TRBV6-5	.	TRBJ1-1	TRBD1	CASRPFGQANTEAFF	TGTGCCAGCAGACCCTTCGGACAGGCAAACACTGAAGCTTTCTTT
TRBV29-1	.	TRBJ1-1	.	CSVNREATEAFF	TGCAGCGTGAACAGGGAGGCCACTGAAGCTTTCTTT
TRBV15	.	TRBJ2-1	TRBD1	CATSTSSTGGWGNEQFF	TGTGCCACCAGCACTTCGTCGACAGGGGGCTGGGGCAATGAGCAGTTCTTC
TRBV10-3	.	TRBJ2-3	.	CAISESSTGLNTQYF	TGTGCCATCAGTGAATCGAGTACAGGGCTAAATACGCAGTATTTT
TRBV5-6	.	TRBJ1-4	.	CASSDNTASNEKLFF	TGTGCCAGCAGCGACAATACAGCTTCTAATGAAAAACTGTTTTTT
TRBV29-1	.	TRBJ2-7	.	CSVVPGLLSYEQYF	TGCAGCGTTGTACCGGGACTTCTCTCCTACGAGCAGTACTTC
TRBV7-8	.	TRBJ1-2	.	CASSLVVGDNARHGYTF	TGTGCCAGCAGCTTAGTCGTGGGGGACAACGCTCGTCATGGCTACACCTTC
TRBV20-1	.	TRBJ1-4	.	CSAVEEKLFF	TGCAGTGCTGTGGAGGAAAAACTGTTTTTT
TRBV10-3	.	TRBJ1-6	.	CAIMGGQGKNSPLHF	TGTGCCATCATGGGGGGGCAGGGAAAGAATTCACCCCTCCACTTT
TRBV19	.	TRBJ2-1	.	CASSIWGAPYNEQFF	TGTGCCAGTAGTATATGGGGAGCGCCCTACAATGAGCAGTTCTTC
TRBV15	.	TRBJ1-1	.	CATSRDGVSMNTEAFF	TGTGCCACCAGCAGAGATGGGGTTTCTATGAACACTGAAGCTTTCTTT
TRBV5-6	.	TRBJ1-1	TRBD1	CASSNRTQGANTEAFF	TGTGCCAGCAGCAACCGTACACAGGGGGCGAACACTGAAGCTTTCTTT
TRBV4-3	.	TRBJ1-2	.	CASSQDPQRYGYTF	TGCGCCAGCAGCCAAGATCCCCAGCGGTACGGCTACACCTTC